This TCR beta chain appears in the sequencing data of a study of identifying expanded T cells in peripheral blood. Whole-study results and caveats: About 1.2 clones differed between technical replicates, versus approximately 17 and 20 over time. Variance in clone template counts between two-week samples significantly increased with total template count across all healthy donors.

Points on this clone: The antigen is not known.

CDR3 length equals 13 residues. Germline CDR1 MNHNS, CDR2 SASEGT. The junction had 8 bases not matched to a gene; V was cut back by 4 bases and J by 9 bases. TCRdb's copy holds only in-frame clones and misses some; the assay was immunoSEQ multiplex PCR. The table includes around 120,000 clones, approximately 86% detected once. The sequenced sample consisted of blood. This clonotype originated in a person between 18 and 75 years old in good health. The V call is TRBV6-1, the J call TRBJ1-2; 7 nucleotides match TRBD1. The CDR3 here is CASSGAQGLSYTF. For the CDR3, the DNA is TGTGCCAGCAGTGGAGCACAGGGGCTCAGCTACACCTTC.